These T cell receptor beta chains were read from a single sample in a study of early T cells in non-severe SARS-CoV-2 infection. Each CDR3 protein gets one entry after TCRdb re-called the 5' RACE reads with MiXCR. Among some 66,000 distinct CDR3 sequences listed, 13% were seen once. Sequencing was carried out using whole blood. These receptors were taken from an adult who was a healthcare worker with PCR-confirmed SARS-CoV-2 infection or an uninfected control (not recorded which). Each CDR3 is given with its conserved first and last residue. A D gene is named only where the DNA matches it firmly. Not every row has a clone size; where given, it reads once, few, many or a size class.

v_call,j_call,d_call,clone_size,cdr3_nt,cdr3_aa
TRBV4-1,TRBJ1-5,-,-,TGCGCCAGCAGCATTCGTTACCCGGGGGGGGTGAGCCTCAATCAGCCCCAGCATTTT,CASSIRYPGGVSLNQPQHF
TRBV24-1,TRBJ2-1,TRBD1,-,TGTGCCACCAAAGGAAACAGGGGAAAGTCCTACAATGAGCAGTTCTTC,CATKGNRGKSYNEQFF
TRBV7-8,TRBJ2-7,-,few,TGTGCCAGCAGCATAGTACAGGGTCCCTCCTACGAGCAGTACTTC,CASSIVQGPSYEQYF
TRBV7-8,TRBJ1-1,-,-,TGTGCCAGCAGCTTTGCTAACACTGAAGCTTTCTTT,CASSFANTEAFF
TRBV6-2/TRBV6-3,TRBJ2-5,TRBD1,-,TGTGCCAGCAGCCCCGGACAGGGAGTAGGAGAGACCCAGTACTTC,CASSPGQGVGETQYF
TRBV5-1,TRBJ2-7,-,-,TGCGCCAGCAGGAGCTCCTACGAGCAGTACTTC,CASRSSYEQYF
TRBV7-9,TRBJ2-3,-,many,TGTGCCAGCAGCCCACAGGTAGCGGCTACGCAGTATTTT,CASSPQVAATQYF
TRBV20-1,TRBJ1-4,-,many,TGCAGTGCTAGAGATGGGCAGGGAAGAGGAACTAATGAAAAACTGTTTTTT,CSARDGQGRGTNEKLFF
TRBV7-2,TRBJ2-5,TRBD2,once,TGTGCCAGCAGGGGTAGACTAGCGGGAGTAGGGGAGACCCAGTACTTC,CASRGRLAGVGETQYF
TRBV12-3/TRBV12-4,TRBJ2-2,-,-,TGTGCCAGCAGGCGACTCACCGGGGAGCTGTTTTTT,CASRRLTGELFF
TRBV6-6,TRBJ2-1,TRBD2,-,TGTGCCAGCAGTTACCTGGGACTAGCGGTCCACAATGAGCAGTTCTTC,CASSYLGLAVHNEQFF
TRBV7-2,TRBJ2-5,-,many,TGTGCCAGCAGCTTCTCCGCGGTGGGGGAGACCCAGTACTTC,CASSFSAVGETQYF
TRBV5-1,TRBJ2-3,-,many,TGCGCCAGCAGCTTGGACAGCACAGATACGCAGTATTTT,CASSLDSTDTQYF
TRBV18,TRBJ1-4,-,many,TGTGCCAGCTCGAATGGACAAATTACAACTAATGAAAAACTGTTTTTT,CASSNGQITTNEKLFF
TRBV11-3,TRBJ2-1,-,-,TGTGCCAGCAGCCCTAAGCGTGGTTCCTACAATGAGCAGTTCTTC,CASSPKRGSYNEQFF
TRBV20-1,TRBJ2-2,TRBD2,few,TGCAGTGCTAGTAATCTAGCGGGAGAGTTCGGGGAGCTGTTTTTT,CSASNLAGEFGELFF
TRBV18,TRBJ2-3,-,-,TGTGCCAGCTCAGGGTCAGATACGCAGTATTTT,CASSGSDTQYF
TRBV7-2,TRBJ1-5,-,many,TGTGCCAGCAGCTTACAGGGCGATCAGCCCCAGCATTTT,CASSLQGDQPQHF
TRBV14,TRBJ1-1,-,few,TGTGCCAGCAGCCAGGGTAGGGTGCTTGGTTTAATGAACACTGAAGCTTTCTTT,CASSQGRVLGLMNTEAFF
TRBV5-1,TRBJ2-3,TRBD1,many,TGCGCCAGCAGCCTACAGGGGGCGGATACGCAGTATTTT,CASSLQGADTQYF
TRBV3-1,TRBJ1-2,TRBD1,many,TGTGCCAGCAGCTCCGGGACAGGGATTCTTGGCTACACCTTC,CASSSGTGILGYTF